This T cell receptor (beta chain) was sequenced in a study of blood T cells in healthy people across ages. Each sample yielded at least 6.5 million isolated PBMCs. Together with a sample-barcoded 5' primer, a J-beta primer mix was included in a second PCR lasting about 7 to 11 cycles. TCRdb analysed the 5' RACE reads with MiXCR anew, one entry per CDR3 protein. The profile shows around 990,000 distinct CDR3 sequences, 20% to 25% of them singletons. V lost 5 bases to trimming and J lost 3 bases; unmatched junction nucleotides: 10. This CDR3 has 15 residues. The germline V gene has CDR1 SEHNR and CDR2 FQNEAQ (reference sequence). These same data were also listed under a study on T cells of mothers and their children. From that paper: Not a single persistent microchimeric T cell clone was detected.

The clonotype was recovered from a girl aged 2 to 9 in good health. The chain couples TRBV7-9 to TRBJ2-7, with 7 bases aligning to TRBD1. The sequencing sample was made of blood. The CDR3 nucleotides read TGTGCCAGCAGCGCAGGCAGGGGGTACTACTACGAGCAGTACTTC. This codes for CASSAGRGYYYEQYF.